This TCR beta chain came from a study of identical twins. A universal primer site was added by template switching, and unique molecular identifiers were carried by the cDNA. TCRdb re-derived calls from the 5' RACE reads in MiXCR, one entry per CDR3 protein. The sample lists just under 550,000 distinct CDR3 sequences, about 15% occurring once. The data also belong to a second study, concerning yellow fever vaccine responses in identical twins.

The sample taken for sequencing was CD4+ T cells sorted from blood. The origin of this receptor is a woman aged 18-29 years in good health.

CDR3 DNA: TGCAGCGCTGCCGGGACTAGCGGCCCACAGGAGACCCAGTACTTC. Its protein product is CSAAGTSGPQETQYF. The genes are TRBV29-1 and TRBJ2-5; 11 nucleotides align to TRBD2. CDR3 length: 15 residues. CDR1 is SQVTM and CDR2 is ANQGSEA in the germline V gene. V lost 7 bases, J lost 5 bases, and 12 bases stayed unmatched. Based on the CDR3 plus reference TRBV29-1 and TRBJ2-5, the full variable domain is SAVISQKPSRDICQRGTSLTIQCQVDSQVTMMFWYRQQPGQSLTLIATANQGSEATYESGFVIDKFPISRPNLTFSTLTVSNMSPEDSSIYLCSAAGTSGPQETQYFGPGTRLLVL.